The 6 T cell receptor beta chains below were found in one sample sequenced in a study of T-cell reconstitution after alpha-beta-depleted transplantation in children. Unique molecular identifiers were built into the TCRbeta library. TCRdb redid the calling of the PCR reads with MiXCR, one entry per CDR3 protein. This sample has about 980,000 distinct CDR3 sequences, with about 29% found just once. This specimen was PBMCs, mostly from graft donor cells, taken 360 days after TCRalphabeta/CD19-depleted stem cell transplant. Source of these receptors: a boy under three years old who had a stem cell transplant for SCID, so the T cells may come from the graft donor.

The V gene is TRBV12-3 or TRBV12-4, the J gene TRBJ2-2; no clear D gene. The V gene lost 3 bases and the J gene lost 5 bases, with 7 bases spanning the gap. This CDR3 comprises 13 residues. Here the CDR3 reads CASSFRQTGELFF. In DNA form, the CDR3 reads TGTGCCAGCAGTTTTCGGCAGACCGGGGAGCTGTTTTTT.

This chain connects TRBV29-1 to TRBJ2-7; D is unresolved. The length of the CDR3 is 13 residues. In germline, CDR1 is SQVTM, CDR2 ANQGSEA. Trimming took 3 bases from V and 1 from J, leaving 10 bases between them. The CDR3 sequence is CSVELGISYEQYF. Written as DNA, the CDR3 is TGCAGCGTTGAGCTGGGGATATCCTACGAGCAGTACTTC.

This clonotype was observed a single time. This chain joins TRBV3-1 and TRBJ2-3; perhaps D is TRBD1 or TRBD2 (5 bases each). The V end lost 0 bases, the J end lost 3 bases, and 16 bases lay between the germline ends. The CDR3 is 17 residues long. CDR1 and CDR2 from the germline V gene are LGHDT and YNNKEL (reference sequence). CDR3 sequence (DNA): TGTGCCAGCAGCCAAGATAAGTCAGGGTGGAGGACAGATACGCAGTATTTT. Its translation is CASSQDKSGWRTDTQYF.

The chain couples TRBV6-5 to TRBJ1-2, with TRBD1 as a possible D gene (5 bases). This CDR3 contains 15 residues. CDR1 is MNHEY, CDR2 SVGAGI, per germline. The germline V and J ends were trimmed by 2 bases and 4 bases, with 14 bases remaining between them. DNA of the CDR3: TGTGCCAGCAGTTACGCGGGGGGAAGTAGCTATGGCTACACCTTC. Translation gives CASSYAGGSSYGYTF.

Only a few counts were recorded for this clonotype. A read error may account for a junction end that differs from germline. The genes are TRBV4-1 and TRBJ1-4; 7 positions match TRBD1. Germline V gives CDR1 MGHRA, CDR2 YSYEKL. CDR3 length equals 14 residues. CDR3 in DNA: TGCGCCAGCAGCCAAGAAGAGGGATCAGGGGGACCCTATTTT. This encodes CASSQEEGSGGPYF.

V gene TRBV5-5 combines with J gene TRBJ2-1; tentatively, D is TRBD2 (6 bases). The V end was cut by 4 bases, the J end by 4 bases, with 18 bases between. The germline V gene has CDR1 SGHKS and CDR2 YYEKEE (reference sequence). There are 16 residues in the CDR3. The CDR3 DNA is TGTGCCAGCAGCCCGCCCGGGAGTTTCCCTTACAATGAGCAGTTCTTC. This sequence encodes CASSPPGSFPYNEQFF.